Following are 5 T cell receptor beta chains from one sample sequenced in a study of control samples from healthy donors and cancer patients. Sequencing used immunoSEQ multiplex PCR; TCRdb keeps in-frame clones, though not all of them. The repertoire holds about 170,000 clones, with 90% to 95% as singletons. The sample taken for sequencing was blood. The receptors originated from a woman in her twenties or thirties in good health.

The J gene is TRBJ2-4, the V gene TRBV27; D is tentatively TRBD1 or TRBD2 (6 bases each). The CDR3 consists of 14 residues. Per germline, CDR1 MNHEY and CDR2 SMNVEV (reference sequence). V lost 0 bases and J lost 6, with 9 bases in between. The DNA for the CDR3 is TGTGCCAGCAGTTTATCCAGGGGAGGAAACATTCAGTACTTC. Its protein is CASSLSRGGNIQYF.

The chain links TRBV6-4 to TRBJ2-2; D unresolved. The CDR3 length is 14 residues. The germline V gene encodes CDR1 MRHNA and CDR2 SNTAGT. V lost 2 bases to trimming and J lost 1 base, with 5 bases between them. DNA of the CDR3: TGTGCCAGCAGTGACGAAATGAACACCGGGGAGCTGTTTTTT. Translating it yields CASSDEMNTGELFF.

The rearrangement joins TRBV12-2 to TRBJ2-7; the table's D call of TRBD2 was not tested on the DNA. TRBV12-2 is marked as a pseudogene. The CDR3 covers 15 residues. CDR3 protein: CASRLGGGTSYEQYF. CDR3 sequence (DNA): TGTGCAAGTCGCTTAGGGGGCGGGACCTCCTACGAGCAGTACTTC.

The chain combines TRBV4-1 with TRBJ2-2, with TRBD1 matching over 11 bases. V shed 5 bases and J 7 bases; nucleotides not matched to a gene: 6. CDR1 and CDR2 (germline): MGHRA, YSYEKL. The CDR3 spans 15 residues. CDR3 nucleotides: TGCGCCAGCAGCACCGGACAGGGGGCGGTCGGGGAGCTGTTTTTT. Translating it yields CASSTGQGAVGELFF.

The chain is built from TRBV6-1 and TRBJ2-3, with TRBD2 as a possible D gene (6 bases). V was clipped by 2 bases and J by 0 bases, with 9 bases between them. The CDR3 covers 15 residues. CDR1 MNHNS and CDR2 SASEGT come from the germline V gene. CDR3 in amino acids: CASSELRGSTDTQYF. The CDR3 DNA is TGTGCCAGCAGTGAACTCCGGGGGAGCACAGATACGCAGTATTTT.